This T cell receptor (beta chain) was profiled in a study of blood T cell repertoires in COVID-19. Authors' processing steps: Amplification of reference gene primers was used by the study to estimate nucleated cell counts. Only in-frame clones appear in the TCRdb table, and some are missing; sequencing was by immunoSEQ multiplex PCR. That table furnishes V, J and clone size, whereas the DNA furnished D and trimming. The data hold 150,000 to 200,000 clones, with 85% to 90% observed a single time. Trimming cost V 5 bases and J 5 bases; bases outside gene matches: 4. The CDR3 length is 14 residues. Germline V gives CDR1 LNHDA, CDR2 SQIVND (reference sequence). As for this clone: Other DNA sequences of this sample code for an identical CDR3.

The sample was peripheral blood. The gene calls are TRBV19 and TRBJ1-2; 11 nucleotides line up with TRBD1. The receptor was isolated from a man aged 18-30 years with acute or convalescent COVID-19. The CDR3 nucleotides are TGTGCCAGTAGTCCGGGACAGGGGGGTTATGGCTACACCTTC. Amino acids: CASSPGQGGYGYTF.